The rows below give T cell receptor beta chains drawn from one sample of a study of blood T cell repertoires in COVID-19. Repertoires were generated with immunoSEQ multiplex PCR, while TCRdb's copy carries only in-frame clones and drops some. The data show fewer than 65,000 clones, more than 80% seen once. The specimen sequenced was peripheral blood. These receptors originate from a woman over 75 with acute or convalescent COVID-19. CDR3s include the opening cysteine and the closing phenylalanine or tryptophan. The D gene is left open where the match is weak.

CDR3aa: CASTPRQGLHQPQHF; v_gene: TRBV3-1/TRBV3-2; len: 15; j_gene: TRBJ1-5; d_gene: NA
CDR3aa: CSVAGVGANVLTF; v_gene: TRBV29-1; len: 13; j_gene: TRBJ2-6; d_gene: NA
CDR3aa: CASIIDRGHSPLHF; v_gene: TRBV28; len: 14; j_gene: TRBJ1-6; d_gene: TRBD1
CDR3aa: CASSLQGISGNTIYF; v_gene: TRBV5-5; len: 15; j_gene: TRBJ1-3; d_gene: NA
CDR3aa: CAWGWTSGSAELFF; v_gene: TRBV30; len: 14; j_gene: TRBJ2-2; d_gene: TRBD2
CDR3aa: CASSYSGGQLSYEQYF; v_gene: TRBV6-5; len: 16; j_gene: TRBJ2-7; d_gene: NA
CDR3aa: CASSLDRASYEQYF; v_gene: TRBV5-4; len: 14; j_gene: TRBJ2-7; d_gene: TRBD1
CDR3aa: CASSLSVNTEAFF; v_gene: TRBV7-8; len: 13; j_gene: TRBJ1-1; d_gene: NA
CDR3aa: CASSLGAGPKEAFF; v_gene: TRBV7-2; len: 14; j_gene: TRBJ1-1; d_gene: NA
CDR3aa: CASSLEGQENTEAFF; v_gene: TRBV18; len: 15; j_gene: TRBJ1-1; d_gene: TRBD1
CDR3aa: CASSLSGGPQPQHF; v_gene: TRBV5-5; len: 14; j_gene: TRBJ1-5; d_gene: TRBD1
CDR3aa: CASSQATGSYEQYF; v_gene: TRBV14; len: 14; j_gene: TRBJ2-7; d_gene: NA
CDR3aa: CASSREMVGGSYNEQFF; v_gene: TRBV9; len: 17; j_gene: TRBJ2-1; d_gene: NA
CDR3aa: CASSTQGVAEAFF; v_gene: TRBV5-1; len: 13; j_gene: TRBJ1-1; d_gene: TRBD1
CDR3aa: CASRSAGTAFSGNTIYF; v_gene: TRBV28; len: 17; j_gene: TRBJ1-3; d_gene: TRBD1
CDR3aa: CASSPRTSGGANEQFF; v_gene: TRBV7-2; len: 16; j_gene: TRBJ2-1; d_gene: TRBD2
CDR3aa: CASSYRQNNQPQHF; v_gene: TRBV6-2/TRBV6-3; len: 14; j_gene: TRBJ1-5; d_gene: NA
CDR3aa: CASSLARGVTYEQYF; v_gene: TRBV5-1; len: 15; j_gene: TRBJ2-7; d_gene: NA
CDR3aa: CASSPGGTVNSPLHF; v_gene: TRBV18; len: 15; j_gene: TRBJ1-6; d_gene: NA
CDR3aa: CASSEDRGKNSPLHF; v_gene: TRBV6-1; len: 15; j_gene: TRBJ1-6; d_gene: NA
CDR3aa: CASSATEHNEQFF; v_gene: TRBV9; len: 13; j_gene: TRBJ2-1; d_gene: NA
CDR3aa: CASSRTEQETQYF; v_gene: TRBV3-1/TRBV3-2; len: 13; j_gene: TRBJ2-5; d_gene: NA
CDR3aa: CASSLAAGGSYNEQFF; v_gene: TRBV7-2; len: 16; j_gene: TRBJ2-1; d_gene: TRBD2
CDR3aa: CSVAGTGISGANVLTF; v_gene: TRBV29-1; len: 16; j_gene: TRBJ2-6; d_gene: TRBD1
CDR3aa: CSDRTGNYGYTF; v_gene: TRBV29-1; len: 12; j_gene: TRBJ1-2; d_gene: NA
CDR3aa: CAISESSGRSTGELFF; v_gene: TRBV10-3; len: 16; j_gene: TRBJ2-2; d_gene: NA
CDR3aa: CASSPSGGRNNEKLFF; v_gene: TRBV18; len: 16; j_gene: TRBJ1-4; d_gene: NA
CDR3aa: CASTISGQGGYGYTF; v_gene: TRBV6-5; len: 15; j_gene: TRBJ1-2; d_gene: TRBD1
CDR3aa: CASTDRYINQPQHF; v_gene: TRBV19; len: 14; j_gene: TRBJ1-5; d_gene: TRBD1
CDR3aa: CASSQRRDNSPLHF; v_gene: TRBV14; len: 14; j_gene: TRBJ1-6; d_gene: NA
CDR3aa: CASGKGVHGELFF; v_gene: TRBV12-5; len: 13; j_gene: TRBJ2-2; d_gene: NA